The 14 T cell receptor beta chains below all came from one sample that was sequenced in a study of naive and memory T cell subsets (dated by TCRdb to the late 2010s). Library prep was done by UMI-ligation and nested PCR. Sequenced using an Illumina MiSeq. To cover both TRBC1 and TRBC2, the beta constant-region primer consisted of an equimolar mix of two oligonucleotides. The raw public reads went through TCRdb reprocessing: fastp at Q25, MiXCR clone calling, in-frame beta chains kept. For every CDR3 protein sequence, its rows merge into one entry that carries the most common genes and DNA. Counted in this sample were under 100,000 distinct CDR3 sequences; 7% of them appeared once. The ten biggest clones cover around 1.7% of the sample. The specimen was central memory CD4+ T cells from blood. Sample cell subset or site, as interpreted from the label and publication: central memory, CD45RA- CD27+. The receptors come from a human donor in good health.

This clonotype has just a few counts. This rearrangement joins TRBV29-1 to TRBJ2-3, with 7 bases fitting TRBD2. Germline V lookup: CDR1 SQVTM, CDR2 ANQGSEA. CDR3 size: 13 residues. V trimming: 7 bases; J trimming: 1 base; junction bases outside the gene matches: 5. This CDR3 reads CSAGTIGTDTQYF. The DNA for the CDR3 is TGCAGCGCCGGGACTATAGGCACAGATACGCAGTATTTT.

On this clonotype itself: The conserved final phenylalanine or tryptophan is absent from the CDR3, which likely points to a read error. The DNA is left out, because the CDR3 cannot be placed on it with certainty; the CDR3 is given as TCRdb lists it. The chain has TRBV24-1 and TRBJ1-2. Germline CDR1 is KGHDR and CDR2 is SFDVKD. The CDR3 length is 15 residues, termini included. This CDR3 reads CATSDASYAKYGYNL.

This clonotype was observed many times. The rearrangement links TRBV30 to TRBJ2-6, with D unresolved. The V end was cut by 4 bases, the J end by 0 bases, with 7 bases between. Germline V lookup: CDR1 GTSNPN, CDR2 SVGIG (reference sequence). The CDR3 has 14 residues. The CDR3 DNA sequence: TGTGCCTGGAAAGGTAGCTCTGGGGCCAACGTCCTGACTTTC. Protein product: CAWKGSSGANVLTF. The full variable domain, its missing parts supplied by reference TRBV30 and TRBJ2-6, is SQTIHQWPATLVQPVGSPLSLECTVEGTSNPNLYWYRQAAGRGLQLLFYSVGIGQISSEVPQNLSASRPQDRQFILSSKKLLLSDSGFYLCAWKGSSGANVLTFGAGSRLTVL.

The rearrangement joins TRBV7-3 to TRBJ2-6; 7 bases are shared with TRBD1. Per germline, CDR1 SGHTA and CDR2 FQGTGA. After removal of 5 bases from V and 0 bases from J, the junction contained 10 bases not matched to a gene. CDR3 length: 18 amino acids. The CDR3 DNA sequence: TGTGCCAGCAGCCTGGAAGACAGGGACCCCTCTGGGGCCAACGTCCTGACTTTC. Protein: CASSLEDRDPSGANVLTF.

V usage is TRBV29-1 and J usage is TRBJ2-1, with 11 bases identical to TRBD2. The junction had 10 bases not matched to a gene; V was cut back by 4 bases and J by 2 bases. This CDR3 spans 17 amino acids. Germline V CDR1 and CDR2: SQVTM, ANQGSEA. The CDR3 sequence is CSVVGTSGSQAYNEQFF. The CDR3 DNA sequence: TGCAGCGTTGTGGGTACTAGCGGGAGTCAAGCCTACAATGAGCAGTTCTTC.

This chain uses TRBV7-2 with TRBJ2-7; 13 positions agree with TRBD2. The CDR3 is 16 residues long. J gave up 6 bases and V 2 bases, and 7 bases lay outside the gene matches. Germline lookup yields CDR1 SGHTA and CDR2 FQGNSA. CDR3 sequence (DNA): TGTGCCAGCAGCTTACGGGGACTAGCGGGGCCTGGCGAGCAGTACTTC. This translates into CASSLRGLAGPGEQYF. Complete variable domain (other parts from reference TRBV7-2 and TRBJ2-7): GAGVSQSPSNKVTEKGKDVELRCDPISGHTALYWYRQSLGQGLEFLIYFQGNSAPDKSGLPSDRFSAERTGGSVSTLTIQRTQQEDSAVYLCASSLRGLAGPGEQYFGPGTRLTVT.

The rearrangement joins TRBV7-2 to TRBJ2-5, with D unresolved. Germline CDR1 is SGHTA and CDR2 is FQGNSA. The CDR3 length is 14 residues. V gave up 0 bases and J gave up 1 base, with 6 bases separating them. The CDR3 loop reads CASSLAASQETQYF. The CDR3 nucleotides are TGTGCCAGCAGCTTAGCAGCGTCCCAAGAGACCCAGTACTTC.

Concerning this clonotype itself: An end of the junction does not agree with germline; a read error may underlie this. The rearrangement joins TRBV27 to TRBJ1-2, with 7 bases matching TRBD1. Looked up from germline, CDR1 is MNHEY and CDR2 is SMNVEV (reference sequence). The CDR3 totals 14 residues. The CDR3 protein is CASSLRQGTYDYTF. The CDR3 DNA sequence: TGTGCCAGCAGTCTACGACAGGGAACTTATGACTACACCTTC.

The sample holds many counts of this clonotype. The chain joins TRBV20-1 to TRBJ1-3; D gene unclear. Germline CDR1 and CDR2: DFQATT and SNEGSKA (reference sequence). This CDR3 has 12 amino acids. V lost 5 bases, J lost 1 base, and 6 bases lay in between. The DNA for the CDR3 is TGCAGTGCTTGGGTATCTGGAAACACCATATATTTT. Translating gives CSAWVSGNTIYF.

This chain connects TRBV20-1 to TRBJ1-5; perhaps TRBD1 as D (6 bases). The CDR3 runs to 16 residues. The V gene lost 0 bases and the J gene lost 5 bases, with 17 bases spanning the gap. Germline CDR1 DFQATT, CDR2 SNEGSKA (reference sequence). CDR3 DNA: TGCAGTGCTAGAGACCCCGGCAGGGGTTGGGATCAGCCCCAGCATTTT. Protein sequence: CSARDPGRGWDQPQHF.

This clonotype was found a few times. V usage is TRBV29-1 and J usage is TRBJ2-3, with D perhaps TRBD1 (6 bases). Deletions cut 7 bases from V and 5 bases from J, with 16 bases between. Germline assignment: CDR1 SQVTM and CDR2 ANQGSEA. This CDR3 is built from 13 residues. DNA of the CDR3: TGCAGCGGGTGGACAGTTGAAAGAGATACGCAGTATTTT. Translating it yields CSGWTVERDTQYF.

This clonotype showed up many times. The J gene is TRBJ1-1, the V gene TRBV10-3; TRBD1 aligns across 7 bases. V gave up 2 bases and J gave up 5 bases; unmatched junction bases: 5. Germline CDR1 ENHRY, CDR2 SYGVKD. This CDR3 is 14 amino acids long. This CDR3 is CAISETGQRTEAFF. CDR3 in DNA: TGTGCCATCAGTGAGACGGGACAGAGGACTGAAGCTTTCTTT.

This clonotype was seen a handful of times. V and J are TRBV5-1 and TRBJ2-5; D unresolved. The CDR3 consists of 13 residues. Germline CDR1 and CDR2: SGHRS and YFSETQ. V lost 2 bases and J 2 bases, leaving 7 bases between the germline ends. Written as DNA, the CDR3 is TGCGCCAGCAGCTTTAGCCTTCAAGAGACCCAGTACTTC. Translated: CASSFSLQETQYF.

The chain recombines TRBV3-1 with TRBJ2-2; 8 bases are shared with TRBD1. The CDR3 is 16 residues long. With V trimmed by 3 bases and J by 3 bases, 6 bases remained unmatched. The germline gives CDR1 LGHDT, CDR2 YNNKEL (reference sequence). Written as DNA, the CDR3 is TGTGCCAGCAGCCATTATCGGACAGGGCACACCGGGGAGCTGTTTTTT. Amino acids: CASSHYRTGHTGELFF.